Listed below are T cell receptor beta chains from one sample, sequenced in a study of cytomegalovirus exposure and HLA in healthy donors. Clones were sequenced by immunoSEQ multiplex PCR, and TCRdb holds only the in-frame ones, with some missing. The sample lists roughly 55,000 clones; 70% to 75% were seen once. Sequenced: PBMCs. The source of these receptors is a middle-aged man in good health and CMV-seropositive. Each CDR3 is given with its conserved first and last residue. The order of the fields is CDR3 DNA, CDR3 protein, J gene, clone size, V gene, D gene. D genes are given only for firm matches. Clone sizes are given selectively: once, few, many, or a class where the clone is expanded.

DNA: TGTGCCAGCAGGCCGGCGGACAGGGCAGGAGGAGAGACCCAGTACTTC; CDR3: CASRPADRAGGETQYF; J: TRBJ2-5; size: -; V: TRBV27; D: TRBD1
DNA: TGCGCCAGCAGCTTGGGTTTGAGACAGGGGAGATCCGAAGCTTTCTTT; CDR3: CASSLGLRQGRSEAFF; J: TRBJ1-1; size: -; V: TRBV5-1; D: TRBD1
DNA: TGTGCCAGCAGCTTTCCGACTAGCGGGGGCTCCTACGAGCAGTACTTC; CDR3: CASSFPTSGGSYEQYF; J: TRBJ2-7; size: -; V: TRBV7-6; D: TRBD2
DNA: TGTGCCAGTGCTCACCCCGGACTAGCGAACAATGAGCAGTTCTTC; CDR3: CASAHPGLANNEQFF; J: TRBJ2-1; size: -; V: TRBV19; D: TRBD2
DNA: TGCAGCGTACCACAGGGGACGAACACTGAAGCTTTCTTT; CDR3: CSVPQGTNTEAFF; J: TRBJ1-1; size: -; V: TRBV29-1; D: TRBD1
DNA: TGTGCCAGCAGCTTAGGAGTCGGACAGGTTAATGAAAAACTGTTTTTT; CDR3: CASSLGVGQVNEKLFF; J: TRBJ1-4; size: few; V: TRBV7-8; D: TRBD1
DNA: TGTGCCAGCAGCTTAGTCGGGACATTGGCTTTCTTT; CDR3: CASSLVGTLAFF; J: TRBJ1-1; size: -; V: TRBV7-8; D: -
DNA: TGTGCCAGCAGTGATACCAGACAGGGAAGGGCCGGGGAGCTGTTTTTT; CDR3: CASSDTRQGRAGELFF; J: TRBJ2-2; size: -; V: TRBV6-1; D: TRBD1
DNA: TGCAGTGCTAGAGTCGTAGATACGCAGTATTTT; CDR3: CSARVVDTQYF; J: TRBJ2-3; size: -; V: TRBV20-1; D: -
DNA: TGTGCCTGGTCCCTAGCGGGGGGGCGGTACGAGCAGTACTTC; CDR3: CAWSLAGGRYEQYF; J: TRBJ2-7; size: -; V: TRBV30; D: TRBD2
DNA: TGCAGCGTTCTTAAGCGGGAGGGGTCTAACACTGAAGCTTTCTTT; CDR3: CSVLKREGSNTEAFF; J: TRBJ1-1; size: -; V: TRBV29-1; D: -
DNA: TGTGCCACCGCGGCGGAGGTTGACACTGAAGCTTTCTTT; CDR3: CATAAEVDTEAFF; J: TRBJ1-1; size: many; V: TRBV7-6; D: -
DNA: TGTGCCAGCAGCGTGGGGACTAGCGGTTACAATGAGCAGTTCTTC; CDR3: CASSVGTSGYNEQFF; J: TRBJ2-1; size: -; V: TRBV9; D: TRBD2
DNA: TGTGCCAGCAGCTTAAGCGGGGGGGCCTCCTACGAGCAGTACTTC; CDR3: CASSLSGGASYEQYF; J: TRBJ2-7; size: -; V: TRBV7-2; D: TRBD2
DNA: TGTGCCACTTCGACAGGGTTGACTGAAGCTTTCTTT; CDR3: CATSTGLTEAFF; J: TRBJ1-1; size: -; V: TRBV2; D: TRBD1
DNA: TGTGCCAGCACTCGGGACAGGGCCACAGATACGCAGTATTTT; CDR3: CASTRDRATDTQYF; J: TRBJ2-3; size: -; V: TRBV6-1; D: TRBD1
DNA: TGTGCCAGCAGCAAGGGACAGGACTACGAGCAGTACTTC; CDR3: CASSKGQDYEQYF; J: TRBJ2-7; size: -; V: TRBV5-4; D: TRBD1
DNA: TGTGCCAGCAGTGCGGGGACTACTGGTTCACCCCTCCACTTT; CDR3: CASSAGTTGSPLHF; J: TRBJ1-6; size: -; V: TRBV6-1; D: -
DNA: TGTGCCAGCAGACCCACAGTTACCTACGAGCAGTACTTC; CDR3: CASRPTVTYEQYF; J: TRBJ2-7; size: -; V: TRBV7-9; D: -
DNA: TGTGCCAGCAGTGAAGCGGCGGGTTCTCATTCACCCCTCCACTTT; CDR3: CASSEAAGSHSPLHF; J: TRBJ1-6; size: once; V: TRBV2; D: -
DNA: TGCGCCAGCAGCCAAGACCGGACAGGGGATGGCTACACCTTC; CDR3: CASSQDRTGDGYTF; J: TRBJ1-2; size: -; V: TRBV4-3; D: TRBD1
DNA: TGTGCCAGCAGCTTTAGGCTAGCGGGGGGGCGAGAGACCCAGTACTTC; CDR3: CASSFRLAGGRETQYF; J: TRBJ2-5; size: -; V: TRBV7-9; D: TRBD2
DNA: TGTGCCAGTAGTATTGGAGCAGCGGACCAAGAGACCCAGTACTTC; CDR3: CASSIGAADQETQYF; J: TRBJ2-5; size: few; V: TRBV19; D: -
DNA: TGTGCCAGCAGCTTCGACAGGGGCTACGCAGATACGCAGTATTTT; CDR3: CASSFDRGYADTQYF; J: TRBJ2-3; size: -; V: TRBV5-4; D: TRBD1
DNA: TGTGCTAGTGGTTTGGTACTCCAGGGGGACGGGGCCAACGTCCTGACTTTC; CDR3: CASGLVLQGDGANVLTF; J: TRBJ2-6; size: -; V: TRBV12-5; D: TRBD1
DNA: TGTGCCAGCAGCTTAGACAGGGGTGAAGCTTTCTTT; CDR3: CASSLDRGEAFF; J: TRBJ1-1; size: -; V: TRBV7-6; D: TRBD1
DNA: TGTGCCTGGAGGGGGGACAGGGGAATCCCAGATACGCAGTATTTT; CDR3: CAWRGDRGIPDTQYF; J: TRBJ2-3; size: -; V: TRBV30; D: TRBD1
DNA: TGTGCCAGCAGCCTTTCTTGGGACAGGAGTGAGGAAAAACTGTTTTTT; CDR3: CASSLSWDRSEEKLFF; J: TRBJ1-4; size: few; V: TRBV5-6; D: TRBD1
DNA: TGTGCCAGCGGATCCCGGGTCCTTAGCACAGATACGCAGTATTTT; CDR3: CASGSRVLSTDTQYF; J: TRBJ2-3; size: -; V: TRBV5-4; D: -
DNA: TGTGCCAGCAGTGAAGGGCTGTTCCAAGAGACCCAGTACTTC; CDR3: CASSEGLFQETQYF; J: TRBJ2-5; size: -; V: TRBV2; D: -
DNA: TGTGCCAGCAGTTCAGGGGGCTTATCTGAAGCTTTCTTT; CDR3: CASSSGGLSEAFF; J: TRBJ1-1; size: -; V: TRBV9; D: TRBD1
DNA: TGCGCCAGCACGGGACTGACCTCTGCACAGAGTACGCAGTATTTT; CDR3: CASTGLTSAQSTQYF; J: TRBJ2-3; size: once; V: TRBV5-1; D: -
DNA: TGTGCCAGCAGCGTAGGAATGGGGGGAAACTACGAGCAGTACTTC; CDR3: CASSVGMGGNYEQYF; J: TRBJ2-7; size: -; V: TRBV9; D: -
DNA: TGTGCCAGCAGCGTCGGTCCTAATAGCAATCAGCCCCAGCATTTT; CDR3: CASSVGPNSNQPQHF; J: TRBJ1-5; size: few; V: TRBV9; D: -
DNA: TGTGCCAGCAGCTTGGGACTAGCGGGGCGGGAGCAGTTCTTC; CDR3: CASSLGLAGREQFF; J: TRBJ2-1; size: few; V: TRBV5-4; D: TRBD2
DNA: TGTGCCAGCAGTTACTCAGGACAGGGGGAGCCTGAAGCTTTCTTT; CDR3: CASSYSGQGEPEAFF; J: TRBJ1-1; size: -; V: TRBV6-5; D: TRBD1
DNA: TGCGCCAGCAGCCCGACCGGGACTAGCGGGGGCACAGATACGCAGTATTTT; CDR3: CASSPTGTSGGTDTQYF; J: TRBJ2-3; size: -; V: TRBV5-1; D: TRBD2
DNA: TGTGCCAGCCAGGGCCCTGGAAACACCATATATTTT; CDR3: CASQGPGNTIYF; J: TRBJ1-3; size: once; V: TRBV6-1; D: -
DNA: TGTGCCAGCAGCTTCACAGGGGTCACTGAAGCTTTCTTT; CDR3: CASSFTGVTEAFF; J: TRBJ1-1; size: -; V: TRBV7-3; D: TRBD1
DNA: TGTGCCAGCAGCGTAGGTGGGACAGGGAGTAATTCACCCCTCCACTTT; CDR3: CASSVGGTGSNSPLHF; J: TRBJ1-6; size: -; V: TRBV9; D: TRBD1
DNA: TGTGCCAGCAGTTGGGACAGCGCGAGCTCCTACGAGCAGTACTTC; CDR3: CASSWDSASSYEQYF; J: TRBJ2-7; size: few; V: TRBV27; D: TRBD1